The source of this TCR beta chain is a study of HIV-infected patients and healthy controls. Concerning this clonotype: Its matching antigen is unknown.

Whole blood was used without fractionation, so all unsorted peripheral T cells were included. Regarding the study as a whole: Compared with healthy controls, HIV-infected patients showed less CDR3 sharing between individuals. When repertoires were size-matched, rare events in HIV-infected data became overweighted. Eight alpha and eight beta V genes differed significantly in mean usage between HIV-infected patients and controls.

cDNA was made from 500 ng RNA using alpha and beta constant primers. Using multiplexing indices, alpha and beta chain libraries were generated apart by chain-specific third strand synthesis. The library had 12-nucleotide molecular identifiers formed by two random hexamers joined together. TCRdb re-called the 5' RACE reads through MiXCR, storing one row per CDR3 protein. This sample has about 13,000 distinct CDR3 sequences, with about a tenth found just once. The V end lost 1 base, the J end lost 0 bases, and 4 bases lay between the germline ends. CDR3 length: 15 residues. Germline V gene lookup returns CDR1 SGHTA and CDR2 FQGNSA.

Sequencing input: blood. The chain uses TRBV7-2 and TRBJ2-6; no reliable D call. The source is an adult in good health. CDR3 bases: TGTGCCAGCAGCTTAGAGATCTCTGGGGCCAACGTCCTGACTTTC. Its protein product is CASSLEISGANVLTF.